This T cell receptor (beta chain) was captured by sequencing in a study of CXCR3-negative and CXCR3-positive naive CD8 T cells. Study summary: Overall TRB read output was 120 million to 150 million, and each library contained about 1.5 +/- 0.3 million reads.

UMI labels and 5' RACE were used to prepare the TRB cDNA libraries. TCRdb re-analyzed the 5' RACE reads; it lists each CDR3 protein once, without DNA. This repertoire comprises some 130,000 distinct CDR3 sequences; its ten largest clones make up approximately 0.29%. Germline V CDR1 and CDR2: MDHEN, SYDVKM. The CDR3 spans 12 residues. The sample comprised naive CXCR3- CD8+ T cells from blood. Described subset: CD45RO-CCR7+CD27+CD95- naive CD8+ T cells lacking CXCR3 (TNR3-). This clonotype was obtained from a human donor in good health. Some clones in this sample may be carry-over from other donors' samples. This chain joins TRBV28 and TRBJ2-2. The CDR3 is CASSLRSGELFF.